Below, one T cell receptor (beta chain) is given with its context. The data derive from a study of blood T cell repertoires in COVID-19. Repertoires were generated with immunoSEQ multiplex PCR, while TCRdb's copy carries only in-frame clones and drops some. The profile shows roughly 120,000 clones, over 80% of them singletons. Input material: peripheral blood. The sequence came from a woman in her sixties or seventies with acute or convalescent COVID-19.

The CDR3 here is CASSLGTAHRPLHF. CDR3 sequence (DNA): TGTGCCAGCAGCTTGGGGACAGCTCACCGTCCCCTCCACTTT. The J gene is TRBJ1-6, the V gene TRBV7-6; 7 nucleotides agree with TRBD1. Germline V gene lookup returns CDR1 SGHVS and CDR2 FNYEAQ. There are 14 residues in the CDR3. The junction had 9 bases not matched to a gene; V was cut back by 3 bases and J by 13 bases.